The T cell receptor beta chain described here comes from a study of glioma-infiltrating T cells after dendritic cell vaccination. The CDR3 is made up of 16 amino acids. J was trimmed by 0 bases and V by 2 bases; bases with no gene match: 6. CDR1 is MNHEY, CDR2 SVGAGI, per germline. General study findings and limits: Higher pretreatment TIL content predicted longer progression-free time and survival.

The time point is: after dendritic cell vaccination, including at tumor progression/relapse. Selection required adequate fresh-frozen tumor tissue plus more than two years' survival data. Some clones are missing from TCRdb's copy, which holds only in-frame ones; the method was immunoSEQ multiplex PCR. The table lists 98,000 or so clones, over 80% of them singletons, with 4.5% to 5.5% in the top ten. Comment on this clone: Its antigen is still unknown.

Sequenced here: blood, sampled after dendritic cell vaccination. This chain links TRBV6-5 with TRBJ1-1; 7 bases are a match to TRBD1. This clonotype was obtained from a human donor with glioblastoma. The CDR3 coding sequence is TGTGCCAGCAGTTACAACAGGGGAGCTATGAACACTGAAGCTTTCTTT. It encodes CASSYNRGAMNTEAFF.